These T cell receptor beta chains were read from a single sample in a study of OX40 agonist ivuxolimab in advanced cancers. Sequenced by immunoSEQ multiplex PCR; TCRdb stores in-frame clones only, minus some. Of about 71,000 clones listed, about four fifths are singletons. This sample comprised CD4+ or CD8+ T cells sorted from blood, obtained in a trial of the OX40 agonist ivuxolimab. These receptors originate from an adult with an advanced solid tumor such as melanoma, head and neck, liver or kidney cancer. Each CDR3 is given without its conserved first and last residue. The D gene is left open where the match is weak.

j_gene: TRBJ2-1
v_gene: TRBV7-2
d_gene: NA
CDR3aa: ASSLRNEQF

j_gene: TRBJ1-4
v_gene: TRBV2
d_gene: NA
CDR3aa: ASSDIGSNEKLF

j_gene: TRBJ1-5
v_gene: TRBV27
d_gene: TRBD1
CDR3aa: ASTRTGVAHQPQH

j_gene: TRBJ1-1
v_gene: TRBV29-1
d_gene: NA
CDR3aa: SAKTGNTEAF

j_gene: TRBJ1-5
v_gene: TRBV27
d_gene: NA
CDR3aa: ASSLRESNQPQH

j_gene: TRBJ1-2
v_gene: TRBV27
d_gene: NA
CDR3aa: ASRRVGGASGYT

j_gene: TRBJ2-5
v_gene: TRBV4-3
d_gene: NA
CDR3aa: ASSQDLGLLTQETQY

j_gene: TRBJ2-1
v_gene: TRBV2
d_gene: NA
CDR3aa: ASSPSGYEQF

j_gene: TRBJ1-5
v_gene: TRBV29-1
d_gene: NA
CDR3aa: SVVSTGSNQPQH

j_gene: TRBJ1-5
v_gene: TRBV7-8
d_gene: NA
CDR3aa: ASSGGNSNQPQH

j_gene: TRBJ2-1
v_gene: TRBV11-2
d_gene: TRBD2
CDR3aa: ASSLLREGQGNEQF

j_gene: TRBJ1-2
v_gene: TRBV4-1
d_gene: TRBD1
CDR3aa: ASSQDRGRGYT

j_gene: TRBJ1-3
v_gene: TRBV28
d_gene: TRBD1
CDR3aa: ASRDTIIQQGGSGNTIY

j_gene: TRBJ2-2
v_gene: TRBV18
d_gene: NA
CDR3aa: ASSPGLQDGELF

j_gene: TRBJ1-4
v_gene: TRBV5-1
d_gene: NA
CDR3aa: ASSSGQAYNEKLF

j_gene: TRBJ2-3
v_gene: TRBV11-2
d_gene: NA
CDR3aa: ASSLAGAEDTQY

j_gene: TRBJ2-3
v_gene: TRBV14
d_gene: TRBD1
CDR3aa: ASSQDGGQGTDTQY

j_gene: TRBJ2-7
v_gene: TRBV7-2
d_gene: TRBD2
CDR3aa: ASSPTSGGAYEQY

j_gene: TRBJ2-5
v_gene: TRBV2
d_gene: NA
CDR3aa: ASTAGRFQETQY

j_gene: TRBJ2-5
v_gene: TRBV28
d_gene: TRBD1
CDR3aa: ASRPQGAKETQY

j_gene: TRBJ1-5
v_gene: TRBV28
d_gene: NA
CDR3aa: ASSFLKGVQPQH

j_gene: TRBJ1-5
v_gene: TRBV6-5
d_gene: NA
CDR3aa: ASSRDSNQPQH

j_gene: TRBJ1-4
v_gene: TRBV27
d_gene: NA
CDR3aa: ASSDNRDTANEKLF

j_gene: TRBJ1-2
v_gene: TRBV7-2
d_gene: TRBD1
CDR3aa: ASSPHRDRVSGYT

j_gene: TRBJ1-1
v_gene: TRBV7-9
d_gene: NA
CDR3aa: ASSPSWGTNTEAF

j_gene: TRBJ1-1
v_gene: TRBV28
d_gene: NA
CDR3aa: ASSSQGGGTEAF

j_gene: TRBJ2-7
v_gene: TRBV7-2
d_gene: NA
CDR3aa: ASSSRPGTRYSYEQY

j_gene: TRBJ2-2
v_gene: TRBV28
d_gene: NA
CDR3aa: ASRPLSVKGSGELF

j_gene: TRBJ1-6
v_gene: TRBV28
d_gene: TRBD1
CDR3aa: ASSTNGQGSSPLH

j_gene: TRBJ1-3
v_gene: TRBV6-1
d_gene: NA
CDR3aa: ASSEARTARINTIY

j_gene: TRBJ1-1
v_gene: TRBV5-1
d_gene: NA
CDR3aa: ASSGMTANTEAF

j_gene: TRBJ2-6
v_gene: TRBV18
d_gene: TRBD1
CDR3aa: ASSLTGDTGANVLT

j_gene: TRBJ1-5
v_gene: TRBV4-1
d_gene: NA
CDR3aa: ASSQESGRQPQH

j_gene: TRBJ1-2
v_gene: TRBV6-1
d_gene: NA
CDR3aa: ASSSSYYGYT

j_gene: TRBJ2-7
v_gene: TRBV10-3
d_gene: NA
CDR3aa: AISESGKGEQY

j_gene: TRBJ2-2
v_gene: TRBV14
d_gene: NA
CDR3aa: ASSQWGRGTGELF

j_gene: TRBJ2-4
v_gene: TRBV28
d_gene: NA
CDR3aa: ASSPRASPY

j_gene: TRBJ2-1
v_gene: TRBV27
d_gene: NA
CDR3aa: ASSPAGTSEQF